The 22 T cell receptor beta chains given below trace back to one sample, sequenced in a study of response to subunit inactivated influenza vaccine. MiXCR, run by TCRdb on the RT-PCR reads, gives a single entry per CDR3 protein. This sample has hundreds of thousands of distinct CDR3 sequences, with under 20% found just once. Sequenced here: PBMCs from blood, sampled about 5 days after vaccination. The receptors shown here come from a man between 50 and 59 years old who received an inactivated influenza vaccine.

This clonotype was recorded many times. This chain links TRBV25-1 with TRBJ1-4; possibly TRBD1 for D (5 bases). The germline V and J ends were trimmed by 6 bases and 0 bases, with 5 bases remaining between them. Germline values: CDR1 MGHDK, CDR2 SYGVNS. This CDR3 is built from 13 residues. The CDR3 spells CASRDTTNEKLFF. CDR3 sequence (DNA): TGTGCCAGCAGGGACACAACTAATGAAAAACTGTTTTTT.

This clonotype has only a few counts. The chain employs TRBV7-8 and TRBJ1-4, with 7 bases identical to TRBD1. CDR1 is SGHVS and CDR2 is FQNEAQ in the germline V gene. The CDR3 has 14 amino acids. The V and J ends lost 7 bases and 8 bases, in that order; junction bases with no gene match: 10. The CDR3 region is CASTTDRVFEKLFF. In DNA, the CDR3 is TGTGCCAGCACCACCGACAGGGTTTTCGAAAAACTGTTTTTT.

Only a few counts were recorded for this clonotype. The V and J genes are TRBV13 and TRBJ2-7; tentatively, D is TRBD1 or TRBD2 (5 bases each). V lost 4 bases to trimming and J lost 3 bases, with 10 bases between them. The CDR3 has 13 amino acids. Germline CDR1 and CDR2: PRHDT and FYEKMQ (reference sequence). CDR3 protein: CASSWGRNYEQYF. CDR3 in DNA: TGTGCCAGCAGCTGGGGACGGAACTACGAGCAGTACTTC.

This clonotype showed up just a few times. The chain is built from TRBV7-2 and TRBJ2-5; TRBD1 aligns across 10 bases. Germline CDR1 SGHTA, CDR2 FQGNSA. V was clipped by 3 bases and J by 5 bases; unmatched bases: 6. The CDR3 consists of 15 residues. CDR3 in DNA: TGTGCCAGCAGCTTTAAGGGACAGGGGAGTGAGACCCAGTACTTC. Amino acids: CASSFKGQGSETQYF.

In this sample, this clonotype turned up a few times. The chain links TRBV14 to TRBJ2-7; D is perhaps TRBD2 (7 bases). V gave up 5 bases and J gave up 4 bases, with 15 bases separating them. This CDR3 region has 14 residues. Germline assignment: CDR1 SGHDN and CDR2 FVKESK. The CDR3 spells CASSETAGAYEQYF. In nucleotides, the CDR3 is TGTGCCAGCAGCGAGACGGCGGGGGCTTACGAGCAGTACTTC.

This clonotype appeared many times. The chain uses TRBV29-1 and TRBJ2-7; D may be TRBD1 or TRBD2 (5 bases each). V was trimmed by 7 bases and J by 3 bases, leaving 10 bases between them. Germline V gene data show CDR1 as SQVTM and CDR2 as ANQGSEA. CDR3 length: 11 amino acids. CDR3 nucleotides: TGCAGCGGAGGGGTTAGCTACGAGCAGTACTTC. This sequence encodes CSGGVSYEQYF.

There are many counts of this clonotype. The chain uses TRBV13 and TRBJ2-4; D unclear. V was cut by 7 bases and J by 0 bases, with 13 bases left in between. There are 15 residues in the CDR3. CDR1 is PRHDT and CDR2 is FYEKMQ in the germline V gene (reference sequence). The CDR3 DNA reads as TGTGCCAGCACCGAAGGACGGCTAGCCAAAAACATTCAGTACTTC. It specifies CASTEGRLAKNIQYF.

This clonotype was seen a handful of times. The chain joins TRBV6-1 to TRBJ2-2, with TRBD1 identical over 8 bases. This CDR3 has 14 amino acids. V dropped 6 bases and J dropped 7; count of bases not matched to a gene: 7. Germline V lookup: CDR1 MNHNS, CDR2 SASEGT. In DNA, the CDR3 is TGTGCCAGCAGCTCCGGGACAGGTGTCGGGGAGCTGTTTTTT. Amino acid sequence: CASSSGTGVGELFF.

This clonotype occurred a few times. This chain joins TRBV5-1 and TRBJ2-5; 7 nucleotides align to TRBD1. This CDR3 contains 14 residues. The ends lost 3 bases at V and 4 bases at J; junction bases unmatched: 6. CDR1 and CDR2 from the germline V gene are SGHRS and YFSETQ. CDR3 sequence: CASSWDSQGETQYF. The CDR3 DNA reads as TGCGCCAGCAGCTGGGACAGTCAGGGAGAGACCCAGTACTTC.

This chain joins TRBV2 and TRBJ2-3; D possibly corresponds to TRBD2 (5 bases). CDR1 and CDR2 (germline): SNHLY, FYNNEI. The V gene lost 4 bases and the J gene lost 4 bases, with 9 bases spanning the gap. The CDR3 has 13 amino acids. For the CDR3, the DNA is TGTGCCAGCAGTGGGACTGGGGCAGATACGCAGTATTTT. Its protein is CASSGTGADTQYF. Full variable domain (outside the CDR3, taken from reference TRBV2 and TRBJ2-3): EPEVTQTPSHQVTQMGQEVILRCVPISNHLYFYWYRQILGQKVEFLVSFYNNEISEKSEIFDDQFSVERPDGSNFTLKIRSTKLEDSAMYFCASSGTGADTQYFGPGTRLTVL.

The chain joins TRBV4-1 to TRBJ1-1; 9 bases map to TRBD1. CDR3 length: 16 amino acids. J was trimmed by 6 bases and V by 2 bases; bases with no gene match: 10. Per germline, CDR1 MGHRA and CDR2 YSYEKL. The CDR3 region is CASSQPGTGKGSEAFF. The CDR3 DNA sequence: TGCGCCAGCAGCCAACCGGGGACAGGGAAGGGATCTGAAGCTTTCTTT.

In its sample, this clonotype was seen a few times. The CDR3 loop is CASSGFGTGELFF. The CDR3 region has the DNA TGTGCCAGCAGTGGTTTTGGCACCGGGGAGCTGTTTTTT. This chain connects TRBV6-1 to TRBJ2-2; D is ambiguous. The CDR3 consists of 13 residues. The V and J ends lost 4 bases and 4 bases respectively, with 7 bases between them. From germline, CDR1 is MNHNS and CDR2 SASEGT.

The CDR3 DNA is TGCGCCAGCAGCTTGGGTGACGGATCCTACGAGCAGTACTTC. As protein: CASSLGDGSYEQYF. V is TRBV5-1 and J is TRBJ2-7; D unclear. The V end was cut by 0 bases, the J end by 1 base, with 8 bases between. The germline V gene encodes CDR1 SGHRS and CDR2 YFSETQ. This CDR3 is built from 14 residues.

This clonotype was detected a few times. V and J are TRBV10-3 and TRBJ2-1, with a tentative D call TRBD2 (6 bases). The V gene lost 0 bases and the J gene lost 7 bases, with 16 bases spanning the gap. Germline V gives CDR1 ENHRY, CDR2 SYGVKD. This CDR3 region has 16 residues. The CDR3 loop is CAISESLTSTGNEQFF. CDR3 bases: TGTGCCATCAGTGAGTCTTTAACTAGCACCGGGAATGAGCAGTTCTTC.

In this sample, this clonotype turned up a few times. The rearrangement uses TRBV12-3 or TRBV12-4 and TRBJ2-7; the D gene is possibly TRBD1 (5 bases). The CDR3 loop spans 15 amino acids. V was shortened by 3 bases and J by 1 base, with 13 bases between the two germline ends. The CDR3 sequence: CASSFGQGRSYEQYF. The CDR3 coding sequence is TGTGCCAGCAGTTTTGGGCAGGGAAGGTCCTACGAGCAGTACTTC.

In this sample, this clonotype turned up many times. V and J are TRBV11-2 and TRBJ2-4, with D tentatively TRBD2 (7 bases). Germline V gene lookup returns CDR1 SGHAT and CDR2 FQNNGV. The CDR3 contains 13 residues. Trimming removed 1 base at V and 15 bases at J, with 16 bases between. CDR3 DNA: TGTGCCAGCAGCTTAGTCGGGGGGCGCATCTCGTACTTC. As protein: CASSLVGGRISYF.

J is TRBJ2-6 and V is TRBV18, with D uncertain. This CDR3 has 18 residues. V lost 5 bases, J lost 0 bases, and 17 bases lay in between. CDR1 KGHSH and CDR2 LQKENI come from the germline V gene. The CDR3 sequence: CASSVRVSSSSGANVLTF. As DNA, the CDR3 is TGTGCCAGCTCAGTCCGGGTTTCAAGCTCCTCTGGGGCCAACGTCCTGACTTTC.

V and J are TRBV5-6 and TRBJ2-7; 7 positions agree with TRBD1. This CDR3 has 16 amino acids. The V gene end was trimmed by 4 bases and the J gene end by 2 bases; junction bases not matched to a gene: 12. Germline V gene sequence: CDR1 SGHDT, CDR2 YYEEEE. The CDR3 here is CASSPLNRGQTYEQYF. CDR3 nucleotide sequence: TGTGCCAGCAGCCCGCTGAACAGGGGCCAAACCTACGAGCAGTACTTC.

This clonotype was counted only a few times. The genes are TRBV7-9 and TRBJ1-2; a possible D gene is TRBD1 (5 bases). Trimming removed 4 bases at V and 8 bases at J, with 20 bases between. There are 15 residues in the CDR3. The germline gives CDR1 SEHNR, CDR2 FQNEAQ (reference sequence). The CDR3 nucleotides read TGTGCCAGCAGCTATGGGACGGACTTGTGGGAAGGCTACACCTTC. Its translation is CASSYGTDLWEGYTF.

Only a few counts were recorded for this clonotype. The rearrangement links TRBV20-1 to TRBJ2-1; 7 bases fit TRBD2. J was trimmed by 2 bases and V by 6 bases; bases with no gene match: 7. The CDR3 spans 14 residues. CDR1 and CDR2 from the germline V gene are DFQATT and SNEGSKA (reference sequence). DNA for the CDR3: TGCAGTGCCCTCGTAGCGGGCGCCTACAATGAGCAGTTCTTC. Its translation is CSALVAGAYNEQFF.

This clonotype was observed at least ten times. The chain couples TRBV28 to TRBJ1-4, with 9 bases that match TRBD1. The CDR3 extends over 15 amino acids. Germline assignment: CDR1 MDHEN and CDR2 SYDVKM. Trimming at V came to 6 bases and at J to 6 bases, leaving 8 bases not matched to a gene. CDR3 protein: CASRRTGTGYEKLFF. The CDR3 DNA is TGTGCCAGCAGGCGCACCGGGACAGGGTATGAAAAACTGTTTTTT. The full variable domain, its missing parts supplied by reference TRBV28 and TRBJ1-4, is DVKVTQSSRYLVKRTGEKVFLECVQDMDHENMFWYRQDPGLGLRLIYFSYDVKMKEKGDIPEGYSVSREKKERFSLILESASTNQTSMYLCASRRTGTGYEKLFFGSGTQLSVL.

This clonotype was detected only a few times. The rearrangement joins TRBV20-1 to TRBJ2-3; no definite D call. Trimming stripped 3 bases from V and 1 base from J, with 5 bases between. CDR1 is DFQATT, CDR2 SNEGSKA, per germline (reference sequence). This CDR3 has 12 residues. CDR3 sequence reads: CSASEGTDTQYF. DNA of the CDR3: TGCAGTGCTAGCGAGGGCACAGATACGCAGTATTTT.